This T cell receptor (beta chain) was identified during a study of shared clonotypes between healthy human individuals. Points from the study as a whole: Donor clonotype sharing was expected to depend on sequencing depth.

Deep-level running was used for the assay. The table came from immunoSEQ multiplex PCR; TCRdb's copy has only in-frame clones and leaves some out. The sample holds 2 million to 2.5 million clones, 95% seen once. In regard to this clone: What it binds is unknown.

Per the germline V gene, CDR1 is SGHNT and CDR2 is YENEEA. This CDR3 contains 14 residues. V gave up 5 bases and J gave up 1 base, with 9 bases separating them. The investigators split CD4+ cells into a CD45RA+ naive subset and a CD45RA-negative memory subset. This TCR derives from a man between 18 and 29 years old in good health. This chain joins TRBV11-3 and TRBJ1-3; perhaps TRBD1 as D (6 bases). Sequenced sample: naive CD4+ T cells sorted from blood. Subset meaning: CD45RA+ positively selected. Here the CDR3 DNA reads TGTGCCAGCAGCGAAAGGGGGTCTGGAAACACCATATATTTT. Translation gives CASSERGSGNTIYF. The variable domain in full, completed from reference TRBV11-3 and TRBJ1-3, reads EAGVVQSPRYKIIEKKQPVAFWCNPISGHNTLYWYLQNLGQGPELLIRYENEEAVDDSQLPKDRFSAERLKGVDSTLKIQPAELGDSAVYLCASSERGSGNTIYFGEGSWLTVV.